These 11 T cell receptor beta chains came from one sample sequenced in a study of blood T cell repertoires in COVID-19. Libraries were prepared by immunoSEQ multiplex PCR; TCRdb keeps only in-frame clonotypes and omits some of them. The table records about 37,000 clones, 91% of them present only once. The source material was peripheral blood. Source of these receptors: a woman aged 30 to 39 in a cohort sampled during active COVID-19.

The chain recombines TRBV6-5 with TRBJ1-1, with D unresolved. V lost 4 bases, J lost 4 bases, and 13 bases lay in between. The CDR3 is 14 amino acids. Germline V lookup: CDR1 MNHEY, CDR2 SVGAGI. CDR3 sequence (DNA): TGTGCCAGCAGTTCAGCATCGCAGGTCACTGAAGCTTTCTTT. Protein sequence: CASSSASQVTEAFF.

This rearrangement joins TRBV11-3 to TRBJ2-5, with 9 bases fitting TRBD1. The CDR3 totals 15 residues. Germline assignment: CDR1 SGHNT and CDR2 YENEEA. V lost 4 bases to trimming and J lost 5 bases; unmatched junction nucleotides: 8. CDR3 amino acids: CASSSRTGAGETQYF. DNA for the CDR3: TGTGCCAGCAGCTCTAGGACAGGGGCGGGGGAGACCCAGTACTTC.

The chain couples TRBV3-1 (or the pseudogene TRBV3-2) to TRBJ2-7, with D possibly being TRBD1 (6 bases). Germline values: CDR1 LGHDT, CDR2 YNNKEL (reference sequence). The CDR3 length is 15 residues. V was shortened by 1 base and J by 7 bases, with 17 bases between the two germline ends. The CDR3, as DNA: TGTGCCAGCAGCCAAGGTATCGACAGGCTCGGGGAGCAGTACTTC. As protein: CASSQGIDRLGEQYF.

The J gene is TRBJ1-1, the V gene TRBV29-1, with D unresolved. The CDR3 loop spans 13 amino acids. The germline V gene has CDR1 SQVTM and CDR2 ANQGSEA. V was cut by 4 bases and J by 1 base, with 10 bases left in between. In DNA form, the CDR3 reads TGCAGCGTTGGTTTCAGAAAGAACACTGAAGCTTTCTTT. This translates into CSVGFRKNTEAFF.

The gene calls are TRBV5-1 and TRBJ1-1, with TRBD1 matching over 7 bases. The CDR3 sequence is 14 residues long. The junction had 5 bases not matched to a gene; V was cut back by 1 base and J by 5 bases. Germline lookup yields CDR1 SGHRS and CDR2 YFSETQ. CDR3 coding DNA: TGCGCCAGCAGCTTGAAAGGGGGCGGAACTGAAGCTTTCTTT. Translated, it gives CASSLKGGGTEAFF.

The chain combines TRBV5-8 with TRBJ1-5; 8 bases are shared with TRBD1. This CDR3 has 15 amino acids. The ends lost 4 bases at V and 5 bases at J; junction bases unmatched: 8. Germline V lookup: CDR1 SGHTS, CDR2 YDEGEE. CDR3: CASSPRTGIHQPQHF. CDR3 nucleotides: TGTGCCAGCAGCCCTCGGACAGGGATTCATCAGCCCCAGCATTTT.

This chain links TRBV19 with TRBJ2-2, with D maybe TRBD2 (6 bases). V was cut by 7 bases and J by 6 bases, with 12 bases left in between. Per germline, CDR1 LNHDA and CDR2 SQIVND (reference sequence). There are 13 residues in the CDR3. The chain's CDR3 is CASKGGTAGELFF. In nucleotides, the CDR3 is TGTGCCAGTAAAGGCGGGACCGCCGGGGAGCTGTTTTTT. Looking up the rest from reference TRBV19 and TRBJ2-2 gives the full variable domain: DGGITQSPKYLFRKEGQNVTLSCEQNLNHDAMYWYRQDPGQGLRLIYYSQIVNDFQKGDIAEGYSVSREKKESFPLTVTSAQKNPTAFYLCASKGGTAGELFFGEGSRLTVL.

The genes are TRBV28 and TRBJ2-5; TRBD1 is a possible D gene (6 bases). The V end lost 6 bases, the J end lost 2 bases, and 13 bases lay between the germline ends. The CDR3 extends over 14 amino acids. CDR1 and CDR2 (germline): MDHEN, SYDVKM. CDR3 sequence: CASRHGTLQETQYF. DNA of the CDR3: TGTGCCAGCAGGCATGGGACACTTCAAGAGACCCAGTACTTC. Full variable domain (outside the CDR3, taken from reference TRBV28 and TRBJ2-5): DVKVTQSSRYLVKRTGEKVFLECVQDMDHENMFWYRQDPGLGLRLIYFSYDVKMKEKGDIPEGYSVSREKKERFSLILESASTNQTSMYLCASRHGTLQETQYFGPGTRLLVL.

This chain's CDR3 is CASTWLGAQETQYF. The CDR3 DNA sequence: TGTGCCAGCACCTGGTTGGGGGCCCAAGAGACCCAGTACTTC. The J gene is TRBJ2-5, the V gene TRBV7-2; D perhaps matches TRBD1 (6 bases). The ends were cut back, 7 bases at V and 1 base at J, with 13 bases in the middle. CDR3 length equals 14 residues. The germline CDR1 and CDR2 sequences are SGHTA and FQGNSA.

V usage is TRBV18 and J usage is TRBJ2-5, with 8 nucleotides matching TRBD1. The CDR3 loop spans 15 amino acids. Germline assignment: CDR1 KGHSH and CDR2 LQKENI. V shed 1 base, J shed 4 bases, and the junction held 5 bases outside the gene matches. CDR3 nucleotides: TGTGCCAGCTCACCACAACAGGGGGTAGGAGAGACCCAGTACTTC. Translated, it gives CASSPQQGVGETQYF.

The chain employs TRBV5-4 and TRBJ2-7, with a possible D match to TRBD2 (6 bases). The CDR3 is 16 amino acids. Between the trimmed V and J ends, which lost 2 bases and 3 bases, there was a span of 18 bases. CDR1 is SGHNT and CDR2 is YYREEE in the germline V gene (reference sequence). The CDR3 DNA reads TGTGCCAGCAGCTTTAGGAGGGTCAGGGAGGACTACGAGCAGTACTTC. Its translation is CASSFRRVREDYEQYF.